Listed below are T cell receptor beta chains from one sample, sequenced in a study of T-cell memory formation after mild COVID-19. Using its own MiXCR run on the 5' RACE reads, TCRdb lists one record per CDR3 protein. The sample holds tens of thousands of distinct CDR3 sequences, 7.3% seen once. The sample was PBMCs or a T cell subset sorted from them (not recorded which). The receptors come from a man between 18 and 35 years old who had mild COVID-19 (a few samples of this study predate the infection). Cell type and time point are not known. The CDR3 runs from the conserved cysteine through the conserved F or W. Each record gives: J gene, clone size, D gene, V gene, CDR3 DNA, CDR3 protein. The D gene is left open where the match is weak. Rows may omit the clone size; those that give it use once, few, many or a size class.

J: TRBJ2-2; size: -; D: TRBD1; V: TRBV24-1; DNA: TGTGCCACCAGCGACAGGGGGATCACCGGGGAGCTGTTTTTT; CDR3: CATSDRGITGELFF
J: TRBJ2-1; size: -; D: TRBD2; V: TRBV7-9; DNA: TGTGCCAGCAGCCCCCGGGGTACTAGCGGCTACAATGAGCAGTTCTTC; CDR3: CASSPRGTSGYNEQFF
J: TRBJ2-1; size: -; D: TRBD2; V: TRBV18; DNA: TGTGCCAGCTCACCCCAACTAGCGGGGGGGCTCAATGAGCAGTTCTTC; CDR3: CASSPQLAGGLNEQFF
J: TRBJ1-5; size: -; D: -; V: TRBV7-2; DNA: TGTGCCAGCAGCTCGACCCGGGCAGGGGATCAGCCCCAGCATTTT; CDR3: CASSSTRAGDQPQHF
J: TRBJ2-1; size: few; D: -; V: TRBV9; DNA: TGTGCCAGCAGCGTAGGGTTGGGCTCCTACAATGAGCAGTTCTTC; CDR3: CASSVGLGSYNEQFF
J: TRBJ2-7; size: few; D: -; V: TRBV5-1; DNA: TGCGCCAGCAGAGGGGCGATTAACTCCTACGAGCAGTACTTC; CDR3: CASRGAINSYEQYF
J: TRBJ2-3; size: few; D: TRBD2; V: TRBV7-2; DNA: TGTGCCAGCAGCCGCCGGAGCGGGGACTCACGAGATACGCAGTATTTT; CDR3: CASSRRSGDSRDTQYF
J: TRBJ2-3; size: few; D: TRBD1; V: TRBV5-1; DNA: TGCGCCAGCAGCCGGAGACAGGGTTTGGGCGCAGATACGCAGTATTTT; CDR3: CASSRRQGLGADTQYF
J: TRBJ2-1; size: -; D: TRBD2; V: TRBV27; DNA: TGTGCCAGCAGTAACCTAGCGGGGTACAATGAGCAGTTCTTC; CDR3: CASSNLAGYNEQFF
J: TRBJ1-1; size: -; D: -; V: TRBV12-3/TRBV12-4; DNA: TGTGCCAGCAGTCCATATTCGAGGGCCACTGAAGCTTTCTTT; CDR3: CASSPYSRATEAFF
J: TRBJ2-5; size: many; D: TRBD1; V: TRBV5-1; DNA: TGCGCCAGCAGCTTGCGAGGGACAGTCGAGACCCAGTACTTC; CDR3: CASSLRGTVETQYF
J: TRBJ1-4; size: few; D: TRBD1; V: TRBV12-3/TRBV12-4; DNA: TGTGCCAGCAGTCCCCGGACAGGGTATGAAAAACTGTTTTTT; CDR3: CASSPRTGYEKLFF
J: TRBJ2-3; size: -; D: TRBD2; V: TRBV20-1; DNA: TGCAGTGCTAGCCGTCTCAGTAGCGGGGGTGTCACAGATACGCAGTATTTT; CDR3: CSASRLSSGGVTDTQYF
J: TRBJ2-3; size: many; D: -; V: TRBV7-2; DNA: TGTGCCAGCAGCCTGAGCACAGATACGCAGTATTTT; CDR3: CASSLSTDTQYF
J: TRBJ1-1; size: few; D: -; V: TRBV6-5; DNA: TGTGCCAGCAGTAACAGGAACACTGAAGCTTTCTTT; CDR3: CASSNRNTEAFF
J: TRBJ2-3; size: few; D: TRBD2; V: TRBV7-9; DNA: TGTGCCAGCAGCCGGACTAGCGGGGGGGACGGCACAGATACGCAGTATTTT; CDR3: CASSRTSGGDGTDTQYF
J: TRBJ2-2; size: -; D: TRBD2; V: TRBV15; DNA: TGTGCCACCAGCAGACCATTGCCGGGACTAGCATACACCGGGGAGCTGTTTTTT; CDR3: CATSRPLPGLAYTGELFF
J: TRBJ2-3; size: many; D: -; V: TRBV12-3/TRBV12-4; DNA: TGTGCCAGCAGTTTTGCCCAGGGAACAGATACGCAGTATTTT; CDR3: CASSFAQGTDTQYF
J: TRBJ2-5; size: -; D: -; V: TRBV18; DNA: TGTGCCAGCTCACCACAGCAAGAGACCCAGTACTTC; CDR3: CASSPQQETQYF
J: TRBJ2-3; size: few; D: -; V: TRBV4-3; DNA: TGCGCCAGCAGCCAAGATTTGCGGTCCACAGATACGCAGTATTTT; CDR3: CASSQDLRSTDTQYF
J: TRBJ2-7; size: -; D: -; V: TRBV25-1; DNA: TGTGCCAGCAGTGTCACCCGTAGCTATGATAGCGAGCAGTACTTC; CDR3: CASSVTRSYDSEQYF
J: TRBJ1-1; size: few; D: -; V: TRBV6-6; DNA: TGTGCCAGCAGTTACTCTCAGGGGAAGGCTGAAGCTTTCTTT; CDR3: CASSYSQGKAEAFF
J: TRBJ1-2; size: -; D: TRBD1; V: TRBV7-2; DNA: TGTGCCAGCAGCCCGGGGACAGACTATGGCTACACCTTC; CDR3: CASSPGTDYGYTF